This T cell receptor beta chain was recorded in a study of human T cells and chemical hapten exposure. This clonotype has a count of ten or more. Regarding time point: patch test 2, 6 weeks after DPC sensitization. Treatment here: therapeutic diphenylcyclopropenone sensitization with weekly scalp DPC. TCRdb re-analysed the RACE reads in MiXCR, keeping a single row per CDR3 protein. The data hold about 81,000 distinct CDR3 sequences, with 9.5% to 13% observed a single time. This specimen was whole blood, taken in connection with sensitization to the hapten diphenylcyclopropenone (DPC). The sequence derives from a woman in her twenties or thirties with alopecia areata. Some clones in this sample may be carry-over from other donors' samples.

Here the CDR3 reads CASSPDRRGTSTDTQYF. CDR3 bases: TGTGCCAGCTCTCCCGACCGTCGCGGGACTAGCACAGATACGCAGTATTTT. This chain connects TRBV18 to TRBJ2-3; TRBD2 is a possible D gene (6 bases). Germline V gene data show CDR1 as KGHSH and CDR2 as LQKENI. The CDR3 length is 17 residues. Trimming stripped 6 bases from V and 0 bases from J, with 19 bases between.